The 16 T cell receptor beta chains below all came from one sample that was sequenced in a study of cytomegalovirus exposure and HLA in healthy donors. The PCR contained 60 Vbeta and 13 Jbeta primers. Assay: immunoSEQ multiplex PCR; the TCRdb copy retains only in-frame clones and omits some. The top ten hold around 6.3% of the sample, which has some 150,000 clones, around 74% seen once. Sequenced input: PBMCs. The receptors here all came from a man aged 50 to 59 in good health and CMV-seropositive.

The rearrangement uses TRBV12-5 and TRBJ1-5, with D unclear. Germline-derived CDR1 and CDR2 are LGHNT and FRNRAP. The CDR3 has 17 amino acids. Deletions cut 1 base from V and 0 bases from J, with 13 bases between. The DNA of the CDR3 is TGTGCTAGTGGTTTGGCCCCTTACAGTTTTAGCAATCAGCCCCAGCATTTT. Translating gives CASGLAPYSFSNQPQHF. The whole variable domain, remainder taken from reference TRBV12-5 and TRBJ1-5, is DARVTQTPRHKVTEMGQEVTMRCQPILGHNTVFWYRQTMMQGLELLAYFRNRAPLDDSGMPKDRFSAEMPDATLATLKIQPSEPRDSAVYFCASGLAPYSFSNQPQHFGDGTRLSIL.

The rearrangement uses TRBV10-3 and TRBJ1-5; 10 bases map to TRBD1. Trimming at V came to 10 bases and at J to 5 bases, leaving 8 bases not matched to a gene. The length of the CDR3 is 14 residues. Germline values: CDR1 ENHRY, CDR2 SYGVKD. This CDR3 reads CATTRDRGDQPQHF. The DNA of the CDR3 is TGTGCCACTACCCGGGACAGGGGAGATCAGCCCCAGCATTTT.

V gene TRBV5-6 combines with J gene TRBJ2-7; 7 nucleotides agree with TRBD2. Trimming removed 1 base from V and 1 base from J; junction bases left unmatched: 5. Looked up from germline, CDR1 is SGHDT and CDR2 is YYEEEE. There are 15 residues in the CDR3. The CDR3 protein is CASSLMVAGSYEQYF. In DNA form, the CDR3 reads TGTGCCAGCAGCTTGATGGTAGCGGGTTCCTACGAGCAGTACTTC.

The chain uses TRBV5-1 and TRBJ2-3, with D perhaps TRBD2 (6 bases). This CDR3 is 15 amino acids long. From germline, CDR1 is SGHRS and CDR2 YFSETQ. Trimming cost V 2 bases and J 3 bases, with 13 bases left between them. Written as DNA, the CDR3 is TGCGCCAGCAGCTTCAACGGGAGAGGGACAGATACGCAGTATTTT. The encoded protein is CASSFNGRGTDTQYF. The whole variable domain, filled in from reference TRBV5-1 and TRBJ2-3, reads KAGVTQTPRYLIKTRGQQVTLSCSPISGHRSVSWYQQTPGQGLQFLFEYFSETQRNKGNFPGRFSGRQFSNSRSEMNVSTLELGDSALYLCASSFNGRGTDTQYFGPGTRLTVL.

The gene calls are TRBV19 and TRBJ2-3, with 7 bases lining up with TRBD1. V trimming: 4 bases; J trimming: 3 bases; junction bases outside the gene matches: 10. Per the germline V gene, CDR1 is LNHDA and CDR2 is SQIVND (reference sequence). The CDR3 contains 16 residues. The DNA of the CDR3 is TGTGCCAGTAGTAAAACAGGGGCGATGGCGACAGATACGCAGTATTTT. This sequence encodes CASSKTGAMATDTQYF.

The chain links TRBV28 to TRBJ2-2, with a possible D match to TRBD1 (5 bases). The CDR3 is 14 residues long. V dropped 7 bases and J dropped 2 bases, with 11 bases sitting between them. CDR1 is MDHEN and CDR2 is SYDVKM in the germline V gene. CDR3 region: CASTATANTGELFF. As DNA, the CDR3 is TGTGCCAGCACGGCGACAGCAAACACCGGGGAGCTGTTTTTT.

V and J are TRBV6-8 and TRBJ1-2, with 12 bases fitting TRBD1. The germline V gene encodes CDR1 MNHGY and CDR2 SAAAGT. The CDR3 spans 16 residues. V gave up 2 bases and J gave up 3 bases; unmatched junction bases: 4. The chain's CDR3 is CASSYRDRGPHYGYTF. DNA for the CDR3: TGTGCCAGCAGTTACAGGGACAGGGGGCCGCACTATGGCTACACCTTC.

The chain recombines TRBV2 with TRBJ2-1, with a weak D call TRBD1 (7 bases). Looked up from germline, CDR1 is SNHLY and CDR2 is FYNNEI. The V gene lost 5 bases and the J gene lost 3 bases, with 17 bases spanning the gap. The CDR3 covers 16 residues. The CDR3 DNA follows: TGTGCCAGCAGTCCCTACAGGCAGGGGGGCTACAATGAGCAGTTCTTC. The encoded protein is CASSPYRQGGYNEQFF.

The genes are TRBV7-6 and TRBJ2-3, with TRBD2 identical over 8 bases. This CDR3 is built from 16 residues. Germline loops: CDR1 SGHVS, CDR2 FNYEAQ. V trimming: 2 bases; J trimming: 1 base; junction bases outside the gene matches: 5. CDR3 DNA: TGTGCCAGCAGCTTAATTACGGGAGGGGGCACAGATACGCAGTATTTT. The encoded protein is CASSLITGGGTDTQYF.

J is TRBJ1-5 and V is TRBV6-6; TRBD1 agrees at 7 bases. The V gene end was trimmed by 6 bases and the J gene end by 1 base; junction bases not matched to a gene: 6. Germline V gene sequence: CDR1 MNHNY, CDR2 SVGAGI (reference sequence). CDR3 length: 15 amino acids. CDR3 DNA sequence: TGTGCCAGCAGGCGACAGGGTGGAAGCAATCAGCCCCAGCATTTT. This encodes CASRRQGGSNQPQHF.

The chain is built from TRBV27 and TRBJ2-1; possibly TRBD1 for D (5 bases). CDR1 and CDR2 (germline): MNHEY, SMNVEV (reference sequence). Trimming removed 10 bases at V and 0 bases at J, with 16 bases between. This CDR3 has 15 residues. Written as DNA, the CDR3 is TGTGCCACCCTTGGGGCAGGCAACTCCTACAATGAGCAGTTCTTC. It codes for CATLGAGNSYNEQFF.

This chain connects TRBV28 to TRBJ1-1; TRBD1 might be the D (6 bases). The CDR3 covers 15 residues. V shed 1 base and J shed 3 bases, with 12 bases lying between them. Germline loops: CDR1 MDHEN, CDR2 SYDVKM. Here the CDR3 DNA reads TGTGCCAGCAGTTTATTCCGGGAGGGGGACACTGAAGCTTTCTTT. Protein sequence: CASSLFREGDTEAFF.

As to this clone: The junction differs from germline at one of its ends, possibly a read error. CDR3 residues: CSVGRTGESVF. The CDR3, as DNA: TGCAGCGTTGGGCGGACAGGCGAATCGGTCTTC. The chain is built from TRBV29-1 and TRBJ2-1; 7 bases agree with TRBD1. CDR3 length: 11 amino acids. Per germline, CDR1 SQVTM and CDR2 ANQGSEA.

This clone was seen a few times. J is TRBJ2-7 and V is TRBV7-2; D possibly corresponds to TRBD2 (5 bases). V gave up 6 bases and J gave up 2 bases, with 17 bases separating them. Germline values: CDR1 SGHTA, CDR2 FQGNSA. This CDR3 has 15 amino acids. This chain's CDR3 is CASSYTQRTAYEQYF. CDR3 in DNA: TGTGCCAGCAGTTATACTCAGCGGACCGCCTACGAGCAGTACTTC.

This clone was recorded a few times. The V gene is TRBV6-5, the J gene TRBJ1-2; 8 bases are a match to TRBD1. Trimming at V came to 6 bases and at J to 4 bases, leaving 1 base not matched to a gene. CDR1 and CDR2 from the germline V gene are MNHEY and SVGAGI. This CDR3 contains 12 residues. The CDR3 nucleotides read TGTGCCAGCAGCGGGACAGGCTATGGCTACACCTTC. Translated, it gives CASSGTGYGYTF.

This clone occurred a few times. The chain joins TRBV5-6 to TRBJ1-5; D gene uncertain. Trimming cost V 1 base and J 4 bases, with 6 bases left between them. Germline-derived CDR1 and CDR2 are SGHDT and YYEEEE. The CDR3 length is 13 residues. DNA of the CDR3: TGTGCCAGCAGCTTGCGAGAGAATCAGCCCCAGCATTTT. Translated: CASSLRENQPQHF.